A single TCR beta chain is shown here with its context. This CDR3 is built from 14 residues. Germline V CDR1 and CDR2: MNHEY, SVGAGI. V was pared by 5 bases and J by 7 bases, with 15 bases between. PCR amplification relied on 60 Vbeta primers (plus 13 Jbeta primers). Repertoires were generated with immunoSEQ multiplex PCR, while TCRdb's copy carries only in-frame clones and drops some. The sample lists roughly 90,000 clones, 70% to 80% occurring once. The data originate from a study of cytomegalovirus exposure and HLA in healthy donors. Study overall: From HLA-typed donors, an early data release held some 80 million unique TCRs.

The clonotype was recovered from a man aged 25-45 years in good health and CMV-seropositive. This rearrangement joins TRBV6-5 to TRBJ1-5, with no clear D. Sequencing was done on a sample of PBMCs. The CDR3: CASSPRAGEQPQHF. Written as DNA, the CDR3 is TGTGCCAGCAGTCCGAGGGCGGGTGAGCAGCCCCAGCATTTT.